This T cell receptor (beta chain) comes out of a study of shared clonotypes between healthy human individuals. In the case of this clone: In the same sample, other DNA sequences code for this CDR3.

Only in-frame clones appear in the TCRdb table, and some are missing; sequencing was by immunoSEQ multiplex PCR. The table lists approximately 1,500,000 clones, around 98% of them singletons, with roughly 0.45% in the top ten. The V gene's germline CDR1 is SGHRS and CDR2 YFSETQ. Trimming removed 4 bases at V and 0 bases at J, with 5 bases between. This CDR3 spans 13 amino acids. The gene calls are TRBV5-1 and TRBJ1-3; D remains unclear. This clonotype originated in a man aged 25 to 40 in good health. The material sequenced was naive CD4+ T cells sorted from blood. Subset: CD45RA+ positively selected. CDR3 loop: CASSAPSGNTIYF. The DNA of the CDR3 is TGCGCCAGCAGCGCCCCCTCTGGAAACACCATATATTTT.